This record covers a single T cell receptor (beta chain). The antigen is unknown. The entry originates in a study of STAT5B mutations in CD4+ large granular lymphocyte leukemia. Overall study results and limits: 8/27 top patient clones versus 2/35 control clones were TRBV06-family.

The germline V gene has CDR1 SGHTA and CDR2 FQGTGA. V dropped 5 bases and J dropped 5; count of bases not matched to a gene: 9. The CDR3 has 15 residues. Profiling relied on immunoSEQ multiplex PCR, and the TCRdb table lists in-frame clones only, not all of them. This sample has roughly 48,000 clones, with roughly 70% found just once. Input material: CD4+ T cells from blood buffy coats. The TCR comes from a human donor in good health. This chain links TRBV7-3 with TRBJ2-5; 9 bases match TRBD1. CDR3 sequence (DNA): TGTGCCAGCAGCCGCCGGACAGGGGAGAGGGAGACCCAGTACTTC. It is translated as CASSRRTGERETQYF.